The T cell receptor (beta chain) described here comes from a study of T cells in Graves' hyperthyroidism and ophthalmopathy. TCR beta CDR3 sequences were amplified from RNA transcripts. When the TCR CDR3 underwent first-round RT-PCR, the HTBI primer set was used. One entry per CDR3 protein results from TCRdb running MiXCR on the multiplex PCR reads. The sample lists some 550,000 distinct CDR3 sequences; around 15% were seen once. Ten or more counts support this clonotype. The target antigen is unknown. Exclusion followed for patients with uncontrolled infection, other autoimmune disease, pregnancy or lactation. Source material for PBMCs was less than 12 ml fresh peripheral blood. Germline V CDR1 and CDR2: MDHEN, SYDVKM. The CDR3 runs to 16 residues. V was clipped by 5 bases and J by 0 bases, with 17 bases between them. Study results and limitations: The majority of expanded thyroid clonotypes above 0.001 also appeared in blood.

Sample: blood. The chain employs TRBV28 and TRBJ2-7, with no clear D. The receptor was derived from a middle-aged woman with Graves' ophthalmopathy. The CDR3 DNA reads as TGTGCCAGCAGTGCTATAGGGTTGAGTTTCTCCTACGAGCAGTACTTC. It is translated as CASSAIGLSFSYEQYF.